The entry below describes one T cell receptor (beta chain). This sample is drawn from a study of shared clonotypes between healthy human individuals. Whole-study context: Aged 18 to 49, the donors were a couple of women and a few men.

Per the germline V gene, CDR1 is SNHLY and CDR2 is FYNNEI. The V and J ends lost 8 bases and 5 bases respectively, with 12 bases between them. The CDR3 runs 12 residues. Produced via immunoSEQ multiplex PCR; TCRdb's table is partial and in-frame only. The sample has about half a million clones, roughly 80% seen once; the top ten hold roughly 13%. The V gene is TRBV2, the J gene TRBJ2-5; tentative D call: TRBD2 (5 bases). This sequence originates from a woman in her thirties or forties in good health. Some clones in this sample may be carry-over from other donors' samples. Sequencing used PBMCs. CDR3 in DNA: TGTGCCAGCCGGGGAGAGGTGGAGACCCAGTACTTC. This sequence encodes CASRGEVETQYF.